One sample yielded the 10 T cell receptor beta chains listed below, sequenced in a study of a mutant IDH1 vaccine in newly diagnosed glioma. Time point in this sample: week 35, safety follow-up. All doses held 300 ug of mutant IDH1 20-mer peptide, with topical imiquimod. This table comes from immunoSEQ multiplex PCR, and its TCRdb copy is limited to in-frame clones, with some not included. The table includes approximately 66,000 clones, 84% detected once. These receptors have no known antigen. The sequenced sample was PBMCs, obtained from a glioma patient whose treatment included an IDH1 peptide vaccine. The receptors here all came from a man younger than 40 with glioma.

The chain has TRBV18 and TRBJ1-2; D unclear. The CDR3 is 13 residues long. The germline V gene has CDR1 KGHSH and CDR2 LQKENI. V gave up 3 bases and J gave up 3 bases, with 8 bases separating them. CDR3 nucleotide sequence: TGTGCCAGCTCACCGGACCAATACTATGGCTACACCTTC. Translation gives CASSPDQYYGYTF.

The chain couples TRBV4-1 to TRBJ1-3, with a tentative D call TRBD1 (5 bases). Germline V gene lookup returns CDR1 MGHRA and CDR2 YSYEKL. This CDR3 has 16 amino acids. The ends were cut back, 0 bases at V and 4 bases at J, with 13 bases in the middle. CDR3 DNA: TGCGCCAGCAGCCAAGATTTGGGGGTCGGAGGAAACACCATATATTTT. It codes for CASSQDLGVGGNTIYF.

This clone appeared a few times. V gene TRBV5-4 combines with J gene TRBJ1-1; TRBD1 matches 7 bases. This CDR3 spans 13 amino acids. Germline V lookup: CDR1 SGHNT, CDR2 YYREEE (reference sequence). The trim removed 5 bases at V and 7 bases at J, leaving 8 bases unmatched. CDR3 nucleotide sequence: TGTGCCAGCAGTCCTAAGGGGGACAGTGAAGCTTTCTTT. It yields the protein CASSPKGDSEAFF.

This clone was counted once. The genes are TRBV7-9 and TRBJ2-4; the D is unclear. CDR3 size: 14 residues. Trimming removed 0 bases from V and 9 bases from J, with 12 bases in between. Germline values: CDR1 SEHNR, CDR2 FQNEAQ (reference sequence). The CDR3, as DNA: TGTGCCAGCAGCTTAGCGCTTGGGCTAGTCATTCAGTACTTC. Its translation is CASSLALGLVIQYF.

This clone was observed a few times. The chain links TRBV5-4 to TRBJ1-1, with 8 bases matching TRBD1. CDR3 length: 15 amino acids. Germline V lookup: CDR1 SGHNT, CDR2 YYREEE (reference sequence). V was clipped by 1 base and J by 5 bases; unmatched bases: 7. The CDR3 nucleotides read TGTGCCAGCAGCTTGATAACAGGGGGAATTACTGAAGCTTTCTTT. Amino acid sequence: CASSLITGGITEAFF.

This rearrangement joins TRBV7-9 to TRBJ1-1; the match to TRBD1 covers 8 bases. From germline, CDR1 is SEHNR and CDR2 FQNEAQ (reference sequence). CDR3 length equals 14 residues. V lost 7 bases to trimming and J lost 1 base; unmatched junction nucleotides: 5. CDR3 sequence reads: CASNRQGRNTEAFF. The DNA of the CDR3 is TGTGCCAGCAACCGACAGGGGAGGAACACTGAAGCTTTCTTT.

The chain employs TRBV19 and TRBJ2-7, with D possibly being TRBD1 or TRBD2 (5 bases each). This CDR3 has 13 amino acids. The germline V and J ends were trimmed by 9 bases and 0 bases, with 12 bases remaining between them. CDR1 and CDR2 (germline): LNHDA, SQIVND (reference sequence). The CDR3 protein is CASTRGPSYEQYF. As DNA, the CDR3 is TGTGCCAGCACTAGGGGCCCCTCCTACGAGCAGTACTTC.

This chain joins TRBV18 and TRBJ1-2; D possibly corresponds to TRBD1 (6 bases). Trimming pared 5 bases from V and 5 bases from J, leaving 12 bases between. Germline V gives CDR1 KGHSH, CDR2 LQKENI. The length of the CDR3 is 13 residues. The CDR3: CASSSTGKYGYTF. The CDR3 DNA reads TGTGCCAGCTCATCGACAGGAAAGTATGGCTACACCTTC. Filled out from reference TRBV18 and TRBJ1-2, the complete variable domain reads NAGVMQNPRHLVRRRGQEARLRCSPMKGHSHVYWYRQLPEEGLKFMVYLQKENIIDESGMPKERFSAEFPKEGPSILRIQQVVRGDSAAYFCASSSTGKYGYTFGSGTRLTVV.

The chain joins TRBV5-6 to TRBJ2-6; a weak D match, TRBD2 (6 bases). This CDR3 has 18 amino acids. V lost 4 bases, J lost 0 bases, and 17 bases lay in between. Germline loops: CDR1 SGHDT, CDR2 YYEEEE. The CDR3 DNA is TGTGCCAGCAGCATCTTGACTAGACGAACCTCTGGGGCCAACGTCCTGACTTTC. Translation gives CASSILTRRTSGANVLTF.

This clone was recorded once. The rearrangement joins TRBV18 to TRBJ2-7; TRBD1 aligns across 11 bases. The length of the CDR3 is 14 residues. CDR1 KGHSH and CDR2 LQKENI come from the germline V gene. J was trimmed by 4 bases and V by 6 bases; bases with no gene match: 5. The DNA for the CDR3 is TGTGCCAGCTCTCCGGACAGGGGGCCTTACGAGCAGTACTTC. Protein product: CASSPDRGPYEQYF.